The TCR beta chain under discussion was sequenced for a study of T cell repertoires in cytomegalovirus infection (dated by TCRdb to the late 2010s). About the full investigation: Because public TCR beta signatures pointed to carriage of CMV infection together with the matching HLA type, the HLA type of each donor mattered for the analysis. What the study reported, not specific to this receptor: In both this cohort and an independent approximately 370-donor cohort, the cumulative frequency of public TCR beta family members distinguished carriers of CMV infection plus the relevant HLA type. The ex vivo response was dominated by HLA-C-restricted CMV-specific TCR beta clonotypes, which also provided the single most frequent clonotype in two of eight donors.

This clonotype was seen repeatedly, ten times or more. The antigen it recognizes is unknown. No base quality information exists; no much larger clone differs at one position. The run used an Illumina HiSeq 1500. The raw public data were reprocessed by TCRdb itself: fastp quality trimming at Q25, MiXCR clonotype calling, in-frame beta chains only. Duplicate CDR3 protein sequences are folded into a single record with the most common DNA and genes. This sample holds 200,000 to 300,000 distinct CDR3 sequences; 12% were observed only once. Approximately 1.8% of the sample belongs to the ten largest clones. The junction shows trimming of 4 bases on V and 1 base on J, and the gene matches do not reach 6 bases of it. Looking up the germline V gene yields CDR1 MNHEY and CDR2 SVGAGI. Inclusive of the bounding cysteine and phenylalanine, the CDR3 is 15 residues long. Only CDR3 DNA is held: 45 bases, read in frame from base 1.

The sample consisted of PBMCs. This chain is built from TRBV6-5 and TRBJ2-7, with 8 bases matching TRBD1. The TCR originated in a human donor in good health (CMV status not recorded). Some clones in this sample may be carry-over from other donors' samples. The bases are TGTGCCAGCAGTTCCGACAGGGGCTATTCCTACGAGCAGTACTTC. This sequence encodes CASSSDRGYSYEQYF.